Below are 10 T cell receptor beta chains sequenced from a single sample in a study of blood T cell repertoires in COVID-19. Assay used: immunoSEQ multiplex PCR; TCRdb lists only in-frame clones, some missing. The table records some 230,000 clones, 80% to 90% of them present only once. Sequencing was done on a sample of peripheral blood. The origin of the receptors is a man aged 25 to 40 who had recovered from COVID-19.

CDR3 sequence reads: CASSFFLSYEQYF. The CDR3 nucleotides are TGTGCCAGCAGCTTCTTTCTATCCTACGAGCAGTACTTC. The rearrangement joins TRBV11-2 to TRBJ2-7, with D unresolved. The CDR3 totals 13 residues. The V gene's germline CDR1 is SGHAT and CDR2 FQNNGV. Between the trimmed V and J ends, which lost 3 bases and 1 base, there was a span of 7 bases.

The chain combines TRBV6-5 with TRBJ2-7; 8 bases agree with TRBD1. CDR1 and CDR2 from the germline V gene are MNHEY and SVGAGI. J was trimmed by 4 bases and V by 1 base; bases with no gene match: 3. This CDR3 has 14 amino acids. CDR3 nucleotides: TGTGCCAGCAGTTACTTGGACAGGGATTACGAGCAGTACTTC. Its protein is CASSYLDRDYEQYF.

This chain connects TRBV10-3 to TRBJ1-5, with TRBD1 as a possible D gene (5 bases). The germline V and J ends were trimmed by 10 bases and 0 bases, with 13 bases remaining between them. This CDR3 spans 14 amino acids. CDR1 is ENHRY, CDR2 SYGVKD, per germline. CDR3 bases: TGTGCCACATCAGGGCCGTATAGCAATCAGCCCCAGCATTTT. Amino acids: CATSGPYSNQPQHF.

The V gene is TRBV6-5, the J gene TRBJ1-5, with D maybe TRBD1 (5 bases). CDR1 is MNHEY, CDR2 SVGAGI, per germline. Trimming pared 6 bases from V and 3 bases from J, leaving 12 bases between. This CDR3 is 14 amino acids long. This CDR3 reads CASSPRQNNQPQHF. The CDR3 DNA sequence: TGTGCCAGCAGCCCGAGACAGAACAATCAGCCCCAGCATTTT.

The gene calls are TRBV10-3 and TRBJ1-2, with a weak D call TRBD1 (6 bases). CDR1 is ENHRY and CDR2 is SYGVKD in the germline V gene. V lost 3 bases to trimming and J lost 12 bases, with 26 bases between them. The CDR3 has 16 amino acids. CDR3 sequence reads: CAISDRDRDTPPSDTF. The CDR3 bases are TGTGCCATCAGTGACCGAGACCGGGACACTCCTCCTTCGGACACCTTC.

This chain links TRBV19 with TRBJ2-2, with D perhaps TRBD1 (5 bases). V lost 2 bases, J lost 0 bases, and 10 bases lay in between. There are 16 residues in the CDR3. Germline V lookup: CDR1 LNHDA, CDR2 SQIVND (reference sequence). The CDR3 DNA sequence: TGTGCCAGTAGTATATTGGGGCAGTCGAACACCGGGGAGCTGTTTTTT. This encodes CASSILGQSNTGELFF. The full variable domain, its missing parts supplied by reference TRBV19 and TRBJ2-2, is DGGITQSPKYLFRKEGQNVTLSCEQNLNHDAMYWYRQDPGQGLRLIYYSQIVNDFQKGDIAEGYSVSREKKESFPLTVTSAQKNPTAFYLCASSILGQSNTGELFFGEGSRLTVL.

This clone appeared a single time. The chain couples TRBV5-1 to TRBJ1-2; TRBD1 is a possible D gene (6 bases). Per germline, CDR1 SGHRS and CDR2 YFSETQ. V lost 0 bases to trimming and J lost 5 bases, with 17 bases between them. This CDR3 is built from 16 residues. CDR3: CASSLGGGGSLYGYTF. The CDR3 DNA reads TGCGCCAGCAGCTTGGGTGGCGGGGGCTCCCTTTATGGCTACACCTTC.

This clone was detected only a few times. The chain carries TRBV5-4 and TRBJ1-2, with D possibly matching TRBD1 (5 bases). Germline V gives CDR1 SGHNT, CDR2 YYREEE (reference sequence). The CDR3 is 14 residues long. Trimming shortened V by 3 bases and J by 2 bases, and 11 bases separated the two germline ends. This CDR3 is CASSYWGGNYGYTF. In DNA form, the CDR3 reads TGTGCCAGCAGCTATTGGGGGGGAAACTATGGCTACACCTTC.

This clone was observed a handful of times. The CDR3, as DNA: TGCGCCAGCAGCCAAGTGTCTTCAAGGGGTGCAGAGACCCAGTACTTC. Translated, it gives CASSQVSSRGAETQYF. J is TRBJ2-5 and V is TRBV4-1, with D possibly matching TRBD1 (5 bases). There are 16 residues in the CDR3. Germline V gene sequence: CDR1 MGHRA, CDR2 YSYEKL. V dropped 1 base and J dropped 4 bases, with 16 bases sitting between them.

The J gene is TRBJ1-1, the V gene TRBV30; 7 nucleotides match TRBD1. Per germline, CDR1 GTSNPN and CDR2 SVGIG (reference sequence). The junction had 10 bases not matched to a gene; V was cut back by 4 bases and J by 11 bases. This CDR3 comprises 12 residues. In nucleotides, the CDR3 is TGTGCCTGGAACCATTACAGGGGCGCGGCTTTCTTT. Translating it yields CAWNHYRGAAFF. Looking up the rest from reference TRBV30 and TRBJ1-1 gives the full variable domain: SQTIHQWPATLVQPVGSPLSLECTVEGTSNPNLYWYRQAAGRGLQLLFYSVGIGQISSEVPQNLSASRPQDRQFILSSKKLLLSDSGFYLCAWNHYRGAAFFGQGTRLTVV.